The next 4 T cell receptor beta chains were all read from a single sample in a study of blood T cell repertoires in COVID-19 (dated by TCRdb to the early 2020s). The method was the immunoSEQ multiplex PCR assay. TCRdb re-hosts the immuneACCESS table, in-frame sequences only. Its copies lack some clones; in the studies checked, an unresolved V gene accounts for under half of them, and the cause for the rest is not known. The sample profile shows tens of thousands of clones; roughly 80% of them were found once. The ten most abundant clones make up around 28% of the sample. The specimen was peripheral blood. These receptors were taken from a human donor in a cohort sampled during active COVID-19.

The genes are TRBV5-1 and TRBJ1-4; possible D gene TRBD1, 6 bases. The germline V gene has CDR1 SGHRS and CDR2 YFSETQ. The length of the CDR3 is 14 residues. The V and J ends lost 1 base and 3 bases respectively, with 7 bases between them. The CDR3 sequence: CASSLTGSNEKLFF. The CDR3 DNA follows: TGCGCCAGCAGCTTGACAGGGTCTAATGAAAAACTGTTTTTT.

This clone was detected a few times. V and J are TRBV11-2 and TRBJ2-5; D is unclear. The ends were cut back, 0 bases at V and 2 bases at J, with 13 bases in the middle. This CDR3 contains 16 residues. CDR1 is SGHAT and CDR2 is FQNNGV in the germline V gene. CDR3 sequence reads: CASSLDIMAAQETQYF. CDR3 nucleotide sequence: TGTGCCAGCAGCTTAGACATCATGGCAGCGCAAGAGACCCAGTACTTC.

The genes are TRBV5-1 and TRBJ2-7; 11 nucleotides match TRBD1. CDR1 is SGHRS, CDR2 YFSETQ, per germline. This CDR3 comprises 14 residues. V was pared by 4 bases and J by 7 bases, with 7 bases of the junction left unmatched. CDR3 loop: CASSQTDRGREQYF. The CDR3 DNA is TGCGCCAGCAGCCAGACGGACAGGGGGCGAGAGCAGTACTTC.

The J gene is TRBJ1-6, the V gene TRBV5-4; D may be TRBD1 (5 bases). The length of the CDR3 is 15 residues. CDR1 SGHNT and CDR2 YYREEE come from the germline V gene (reference sequence). The V and J ends lost 4 bases and 10 bases respectively, with 18 bases between them. CDR3 region: CASSNLTAHRSPLHF. The CDR3 bases are TGTGCCAGCAGCAACCTGACAGCGCACAGGTCACCCCTCCACTTT.